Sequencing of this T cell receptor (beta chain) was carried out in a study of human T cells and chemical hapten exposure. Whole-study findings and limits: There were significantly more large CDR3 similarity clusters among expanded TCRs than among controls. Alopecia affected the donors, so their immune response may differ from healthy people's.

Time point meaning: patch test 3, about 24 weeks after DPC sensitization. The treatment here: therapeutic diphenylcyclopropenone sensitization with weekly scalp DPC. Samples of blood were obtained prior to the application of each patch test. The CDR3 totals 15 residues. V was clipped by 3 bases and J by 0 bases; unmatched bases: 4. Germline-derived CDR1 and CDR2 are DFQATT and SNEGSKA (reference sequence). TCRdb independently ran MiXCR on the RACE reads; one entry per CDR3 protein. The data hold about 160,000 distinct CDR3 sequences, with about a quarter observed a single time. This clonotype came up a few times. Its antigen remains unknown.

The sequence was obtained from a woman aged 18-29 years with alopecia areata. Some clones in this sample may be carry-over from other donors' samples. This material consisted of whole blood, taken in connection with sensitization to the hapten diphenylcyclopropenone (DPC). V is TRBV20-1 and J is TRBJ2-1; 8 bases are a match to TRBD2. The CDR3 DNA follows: TGCAGTGCTAGGACAAGCGGGAGCTCCTACAATGAGCAGTTCTTC. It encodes CSARTSGSSYNEQFF.